A single sample gave rise to the 17 T cell receptor beta chains below, sequenced in a study of cytotoxic CD8 clonotypes in ibrutinib-treated CLL. Assay used: immunoSEQ multiplex PCR; TCRdb lists only in-frame clones, some missing. This sample has around 250,000 clones, with 70% found just once. The source was PBMCs, collected after 24 months of ibrutinib treatment. These receptor sequences come from a human donor with chronic lymphocytic leukemia.

J is TRBJ2-7 and V is TRBV9; no definite D call. This CDR3 is 13 amino acids long. V dropped 4 bases and J dropped 3 bases, with 11 bases sitting between them. Germline-derived CDR1 and CDR2 are SGDLS and YYNGEE. In DNA form, the CDR3 reads TGTGCCAGCAGCCCCAGAAGAGACTACGAGCAGTACTTC. Its translation: CASSPRRDYEQYF.

This clone was observed a few times. V gene TRBV2 combines with J gene TRBJ1-5, with 7 bases fitting TRBD1. Germline lookup yields CDR1 SNHLY and CDR2 FYNNEI. V dropped 2 bases and J dropped 4; count of bases not matched to a gene: 5. CDR3 length: 15 amino acids. DNA of the CDR3: TGTGCCAGCAGTGAAACGGGACAGACAAATCAGCCCCAGCATTTT. Residues: CASSETGQTNQPQHF.

This rearrangement joins TRBV28 to TRBJ1-4, with D perhaps matching TRBD1 (6 bases). The CDR3 spans 14 residues. Trimming cost V 7 bases and J 6 bases, with 15 bases left between them. CDR1 is MDHEN and CDR2 is SYDVKM in the germline V gene. The CDR3 sequence is CASNSGGGDEKLFF. The CDR3 region has the DNA TGTGCCAGCAACTCCGGGGGGGGCGATGAAAAACTGTTTTTT.

The gene calls are TRBV7-3 and TRBJ2-2; 9 bases fit TRBD2. Germline V lookup: CDR1 SGHTA, CDR2 FQGTGA. Unmatched junction bases numbered 6, after V lost 2 bases and J lost 2 bases. The CDR3 is 17 amino acids. The CDR3 coding sequence is TGTGCCAGCAGCTTACTAGGACTAGCGCTTAACACCGGGGAGCTGTTTTTT. Its protein is CASSLLGLALNTGELFF.

The chain couples TRBV6-4 to TRBJ2-7; D remains ambiguous. V lost 0 bases and J 3 bases, leaving 27 bases between the germline ends. CDR1 MRHNA and CDR2 SNTAGT come from the germline V gene. This CDR3 is 20 amino acids long. The CDR3 region is CASSDSRWPRRARKFYEQYF. The CDR3 nucleotides are TGTGCCAGCAGTGACTCGCGTTGGCCCCGAAGGGCTCGCAAGTTCTACGAGCAGTACTTC.

The gene calls are TRBV19 and TRBJ2-5; TRBD1 agrees at 9 bases. CDR3 length: 13 amino acids. Trimming took 3 bases from V and 4 from J; bases not matched to a gene: 0. Germline V CDR1 and CDR2: LNHDA, SQIVND (reference sequence). CDR3 loop: CASSMTGGETQYF. The DNA of the CDR3 is TGTGCCAGTAGTATGACAGGGGGAGAGACCCAGTACTTC.

The chain employs TRBV21-1 and TRBJ1-5; TRBD1 is taken as the D call from the table, unchecked against the DNA. TRBV21-1 is annotated as a pseudogene. The CDR3 is 16 residues long. In DNA form, the CDR3 reads TGTGCCAGCAGCCCCGGGACACCTTATAGCAATCAGCCCCAGCATTTT. Translation gives CASSPGTPYSNQPQHF.

The J gene is TRBJ1-2, the V gene TRBV28, with D hard to call. This CDR3 is 14 amino acids long. V was trimmed by 6 bases and J by 3 bases, leaving 14 bases between them. CDR1 is MDHEN, CDR2 SYDVKM, per germline. This CDR3 reads CASSPEVNHYGYTF. CDR3 bases: TGTGCCAGCAGCCCGGAGGTGAACCACTATGGCTACACCTTC.

This clone was seen a handful of times. The chain carries TRBV30 and TRBJ2-3; D call uncertain. The CDR3 has 13 amino acids. V lost 1 base to trimming and J lost 6 bases, with 11 bases between them. Germline V lookup: CDR1 GTSNPN, CDR2 SVGIG (reference sequence). The CDR3 region has the DNA TGTGCCTGGAGTGAGCCCCACGAGGATACGCAGTATTTT. It translates to CAWSEPHEDTQYF.

This clone was observed a few times. The J gene is TRBJ1-5, the V gene TRBV5-1; the D is unclear. The CDR3 has 15 amino acids. The V end was cut by 0 bases, the J end by 2 bases, with 9 bases between. CDR1 and CDR2 (germline): SGHRS, YFSETQ. As DNA, the CDR3 is TGCGCCAGCAGCTTGGACGGTCTGGGCAATCAGCCCCAGCATTTT. Translation: CASSLDGLGNQPQHF.

This chain uses TRBV4-1 with TRBJ2-1; tentative D call: TRBD2 (6 bases). CDR3 length equals 15 residues. Germline CDR1 and CDR2: MGHRA and YSYEKL. Trimming stripped 4 bases from V and 8 bases from J, with 18 bases between. The CDR3 sequence: CASSRDFPLGDEQFF. The DNA for the CDR3 is TGCGCCAGCAGCCGGGACTTCCCTTTGGGCGATGAGCAGTTCTTC.

The chain joins TRBV7-9 to TRBJ1-4; perhaps TRBD1 as D (5 bases). With 7 bases removed from V and 0 bases from J, the gap between germline ends came to 12 bases. This CDR3 has 15 residues. CDR1 is SEHNR and CDR2 is FQNEAQ in the germline V gene (reference sequence). DNA of the CDR3: TGTGCCAGCAATTACGGACAAACAACTAATGAAAAACTGTTTTTT. It codes for CASNYGQTTNEKLFF.

V and J are TRBV9 and TRBJ2-3; D not resolved. Between the trimmed V and J ends, which lost 0 bases and 5 bases, there was a span of 10 bases. This CDR3 has 14 amino acids. Germline CDR1 SGDLS, CDR2 YYNGEE. CDR3 sequence reads: CASSVEGLRDTQYF. CDR3 sequence (DNA): TGTGCCAGCAGCGTAGAAGGGTTGAGAGATACGCAGTATTTT.

V gene TRBV4-3 combines with J gene TRBJ1-5; D possibly corresponds to TRBD1 (5 bases). Per germline, CDR1 LGHNA and CDR2 YSLEER. Trimming stripped 1 base from V and 1 base from J, with 8 bases between. The CDR3 length is 15 residues. The CDR3 here is CASSQGRGSNQPQHF. The CDR3 nucleotides are TGCGCCAGCAGCCAAGGTCGGGGGAGCAATCAGCCCCAGCATTTT.

This clone was detected many times. The V gene is TRBV19, the J gene TRBJ2-1; 7 bases map to TRBD2. Trimming took 5 bases from V and 0 from J; bases not matched to a gene: 10. Per germline, CDR1 LNHDA and CDR2 SQIVND (reference sequence). The CDR3 sequence is 17 residues long. CDR3 DNA: TGTGCCAGTAGTCTGTTCTCCGGGACTATCTCCTACAATGAGCAGTTCTTC. It encodes CASSLFSGTISYNEQFF.

This sequence joins TRBV9 and TRBJ2-2, with a tentative D call TRBD1 (5 bases). V gave up 4 bases and J gave up 3 bases, with 19 bases separating them. CDR1 and CDR2 from the germline V gene are SGDLS and YYNGEE. The CDR3 covers 17 residues. The CDR3 protein is CASSSPPVGLDTGELFF. In DNA, the CDR3 is TGTGCCAGCAGCTCACCTCCCGTGGGGCTGGACACCGGGGAGCTGTTTTTT.

This clone was observed at least ten times. The V call is TRBV7-9, the J call TRBJ2-2; perhaps TRBD2 as D (6 bases). Per the germline V gene, CDR1 is SEHNR and CDR2 is FQNEAQ (reference sequence). Trimming removed 3 bases from V and 7 bases from J, with 12 bases in between. This CDR3 is built from 14 residues. The DNA of the CDR3 is TGTGCCAGCAGCTTTGCGGGGACCCACGGGGAGCTGTTTTTT. It yields the protein CASSFAGTHGELFF.